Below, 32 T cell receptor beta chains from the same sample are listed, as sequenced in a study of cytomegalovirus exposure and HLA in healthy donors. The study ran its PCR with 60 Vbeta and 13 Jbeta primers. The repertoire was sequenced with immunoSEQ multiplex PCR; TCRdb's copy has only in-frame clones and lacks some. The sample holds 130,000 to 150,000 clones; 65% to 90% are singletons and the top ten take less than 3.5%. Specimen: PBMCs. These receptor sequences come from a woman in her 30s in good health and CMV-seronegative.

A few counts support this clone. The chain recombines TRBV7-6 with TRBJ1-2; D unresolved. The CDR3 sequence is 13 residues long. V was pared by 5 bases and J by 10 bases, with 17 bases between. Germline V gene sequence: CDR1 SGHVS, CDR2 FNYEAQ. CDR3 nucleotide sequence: TGTGCCAGCAGCCCTTTTTCGGAGGGCCCCTACACCTTC. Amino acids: CASSPFSEGPYTF.

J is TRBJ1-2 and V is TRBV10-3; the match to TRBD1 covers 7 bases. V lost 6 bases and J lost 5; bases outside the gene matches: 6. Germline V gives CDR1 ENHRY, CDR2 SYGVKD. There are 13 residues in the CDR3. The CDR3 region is CAISHRGPYGYTF. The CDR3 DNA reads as TGTGCCATCAGCCACAGGGGACCATATGGCTACACCTTC.

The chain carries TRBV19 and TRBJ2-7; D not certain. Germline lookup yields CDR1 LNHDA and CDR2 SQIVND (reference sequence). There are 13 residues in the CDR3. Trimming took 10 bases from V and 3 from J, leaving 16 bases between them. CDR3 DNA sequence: TGTGCCACCCGTTCCCCCACGGTCTACGAGCAGTACTTC. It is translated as CATRSPTVYEQYF.

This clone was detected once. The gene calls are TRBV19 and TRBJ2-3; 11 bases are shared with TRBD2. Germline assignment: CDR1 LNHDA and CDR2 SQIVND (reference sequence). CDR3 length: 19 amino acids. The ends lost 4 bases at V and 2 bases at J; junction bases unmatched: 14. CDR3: CASSTVGLAGGGPTDTQYF. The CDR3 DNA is TGTGCCAGTAGTACCGTCGGACTAGCGGGTGGGGGGCCCACAGATACGCAGTATTTT.

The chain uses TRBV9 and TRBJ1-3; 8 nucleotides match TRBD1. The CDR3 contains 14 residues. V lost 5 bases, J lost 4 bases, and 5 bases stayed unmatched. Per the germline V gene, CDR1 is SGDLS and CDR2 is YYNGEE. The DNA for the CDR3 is TGTGCCAGCAGTAGACAGGGGTCCGGAAACACCATATATTTT. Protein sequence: CASSRQGSGNTIYF.

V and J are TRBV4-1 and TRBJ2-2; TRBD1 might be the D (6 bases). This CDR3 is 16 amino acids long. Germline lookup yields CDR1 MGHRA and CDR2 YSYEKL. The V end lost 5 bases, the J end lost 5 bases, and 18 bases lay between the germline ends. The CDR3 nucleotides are TGCGCCAGCAGCAAGGTTCTGGGGGCCCGGACCGGGGAGCTGTTTTTT. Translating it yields CASSKVLGARTGELFF.

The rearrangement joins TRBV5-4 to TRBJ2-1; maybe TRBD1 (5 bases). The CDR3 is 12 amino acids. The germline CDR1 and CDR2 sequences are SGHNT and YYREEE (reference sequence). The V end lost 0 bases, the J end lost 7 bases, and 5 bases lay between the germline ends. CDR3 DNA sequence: TGTGCCAGCAGCTTGGACAGGAATGAGCAGTTCTTC. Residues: CASSLDRNEQFF.

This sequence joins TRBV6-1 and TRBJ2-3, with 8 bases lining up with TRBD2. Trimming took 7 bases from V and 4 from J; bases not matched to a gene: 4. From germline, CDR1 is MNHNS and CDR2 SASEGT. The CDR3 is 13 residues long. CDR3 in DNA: TGTGCCAGCAAGCGGGAGTACGCAGATACGCAGTATTTT. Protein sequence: CASKREYADTQYF.

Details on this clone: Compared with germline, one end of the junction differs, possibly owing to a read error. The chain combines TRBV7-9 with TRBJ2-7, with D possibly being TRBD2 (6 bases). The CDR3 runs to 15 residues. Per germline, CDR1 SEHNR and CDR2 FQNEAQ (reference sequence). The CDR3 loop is CSSSLAPAGPHEQYF. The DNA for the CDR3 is TGTTCCAGCAGCTTAGCCCCGGCGGGGCCCCACGAGCAGTACTTC.

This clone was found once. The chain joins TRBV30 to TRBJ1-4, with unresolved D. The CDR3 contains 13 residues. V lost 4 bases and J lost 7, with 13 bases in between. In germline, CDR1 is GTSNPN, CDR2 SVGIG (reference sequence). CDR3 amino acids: CAWTQRSGEKLFF. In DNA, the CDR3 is TGTGCCTGGACTCAGAGATCGGGTGAAAAACTGTTTTTT.

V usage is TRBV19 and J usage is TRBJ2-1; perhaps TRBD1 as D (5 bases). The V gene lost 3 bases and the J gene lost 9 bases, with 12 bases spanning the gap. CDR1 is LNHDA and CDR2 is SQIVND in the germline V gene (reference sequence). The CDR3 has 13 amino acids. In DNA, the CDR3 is TGTGCCAGTAGTATTTCCAGGGCCGGTGAGCAGTTCTTC. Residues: CASSISRAGEQFF. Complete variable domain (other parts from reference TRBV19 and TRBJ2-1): DGGITQSPKYLFRKEGQNVTLSCEQNLNHDAMYWYRQDPGQGLRLIYYSQIVNDFQKGDIAEGYSVSREKKESFPLTVTSAQKNPTAFYLCASSISRAGEQFFGPGTRLTVL.

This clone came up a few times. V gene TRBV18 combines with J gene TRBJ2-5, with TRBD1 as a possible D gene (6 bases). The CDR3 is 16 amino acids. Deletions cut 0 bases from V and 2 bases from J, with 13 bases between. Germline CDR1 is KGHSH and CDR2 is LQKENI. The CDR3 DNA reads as TGTGCCAGCTCACCACCTTGGGGGCGCGGGCAAGAGACCCAGTACTTC. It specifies CASSPPWGRGQETQYF.

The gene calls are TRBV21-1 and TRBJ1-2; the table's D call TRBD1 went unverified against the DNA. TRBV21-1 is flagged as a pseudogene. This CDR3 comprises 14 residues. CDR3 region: CASSLTCRGHGYTF. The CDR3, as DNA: TGTGCCAGCAGCTTGACCTGCAGGGGGCATGGCTACACCTTC.

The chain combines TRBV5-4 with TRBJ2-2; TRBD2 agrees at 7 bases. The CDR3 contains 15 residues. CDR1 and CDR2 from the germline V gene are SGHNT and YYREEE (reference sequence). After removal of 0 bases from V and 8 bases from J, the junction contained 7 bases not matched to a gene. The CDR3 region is CASSLALAEGGELFF. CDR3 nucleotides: TGTGCCAGCAGCTTGGCTCTAGCGGAAGGAGGGGAGCTGTTTTTT.

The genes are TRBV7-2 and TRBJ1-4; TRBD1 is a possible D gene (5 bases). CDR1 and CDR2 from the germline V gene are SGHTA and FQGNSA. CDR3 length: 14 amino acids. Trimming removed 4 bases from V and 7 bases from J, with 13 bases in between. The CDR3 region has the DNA TGTGCCAGCAGCTGGAAGGGGTTCGGTGAAAAACTGTTTTTT. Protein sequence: CASSWKGFGEKLFF. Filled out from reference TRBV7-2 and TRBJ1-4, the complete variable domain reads GAGVSQSPSNKVTEKGKDVELRCDPISGHTALYWYRQSLGQGLEFLIYFQGNSAPDKSGLPSDRFSAERTGGSVSTLTIQRTQQEDSAVYLCASSWKGFGEKLFFGSGTQLSVL.

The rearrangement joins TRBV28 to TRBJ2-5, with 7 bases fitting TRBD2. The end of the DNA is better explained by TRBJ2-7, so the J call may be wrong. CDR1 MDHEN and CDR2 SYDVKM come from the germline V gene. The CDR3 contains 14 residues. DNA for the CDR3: TGTGCCAGCAGTTTTTCTGCGGGAGCCTACGAGCAGTACTTC. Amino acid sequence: CASSFSAGAYEQYF.

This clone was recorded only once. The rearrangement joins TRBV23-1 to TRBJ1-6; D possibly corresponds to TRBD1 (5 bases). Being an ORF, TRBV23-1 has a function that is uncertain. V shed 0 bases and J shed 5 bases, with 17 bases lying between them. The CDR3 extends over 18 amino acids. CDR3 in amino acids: CASSQSSSQGENNSPLHF. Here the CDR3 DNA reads TGCGCCAGCAGTCAATCTTCATCCCAGGGCGAGAATAATTCACCCCTCCACTTT.

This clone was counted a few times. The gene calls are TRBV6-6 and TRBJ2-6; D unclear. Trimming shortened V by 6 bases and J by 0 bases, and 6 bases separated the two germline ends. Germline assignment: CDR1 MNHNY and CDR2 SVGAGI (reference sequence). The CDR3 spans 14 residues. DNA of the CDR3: TGTGCCAGCAGCTCAGACTCTGGGGCCAACGTCCTGACTTTC. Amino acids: CASSSDSGANVLTF.

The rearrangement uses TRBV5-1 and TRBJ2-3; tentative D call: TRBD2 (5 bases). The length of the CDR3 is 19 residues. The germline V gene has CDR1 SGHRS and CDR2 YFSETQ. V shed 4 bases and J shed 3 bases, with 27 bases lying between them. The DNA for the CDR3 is TGCGCCAGCAGCCCATTTTTTCGAAGGACTTCCTCTACGACAGATACGCAGTATTTT. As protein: CASSPFFRRTSSTTDTQYF.

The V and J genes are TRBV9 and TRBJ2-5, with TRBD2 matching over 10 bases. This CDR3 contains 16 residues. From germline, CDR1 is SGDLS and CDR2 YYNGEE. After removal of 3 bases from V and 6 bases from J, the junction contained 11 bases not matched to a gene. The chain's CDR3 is CASSAAGTSAPQTQYF. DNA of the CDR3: TGTGCCAGCAGCGCCGCCGGGACTAGCGCACCTCAGACCCAGTACTTC.

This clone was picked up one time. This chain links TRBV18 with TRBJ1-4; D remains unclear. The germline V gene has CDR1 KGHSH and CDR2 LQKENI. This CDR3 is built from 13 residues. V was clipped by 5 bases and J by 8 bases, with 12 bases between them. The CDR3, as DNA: TGTGCCAGCTCAAGTCGGGATGGCGAAAAACTGTTTTTT. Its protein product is CASSSRDGEKLFF.

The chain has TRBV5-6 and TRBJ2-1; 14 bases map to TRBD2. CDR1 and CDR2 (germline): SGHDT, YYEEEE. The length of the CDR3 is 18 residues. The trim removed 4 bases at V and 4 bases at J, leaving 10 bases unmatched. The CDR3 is CASSRTSGRQEVYNEQFF. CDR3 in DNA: TGTGCCAGCAGCCGGACTAGCGGGAGGCAAGAAGTGTACAATGAGCAGTTCTTC.

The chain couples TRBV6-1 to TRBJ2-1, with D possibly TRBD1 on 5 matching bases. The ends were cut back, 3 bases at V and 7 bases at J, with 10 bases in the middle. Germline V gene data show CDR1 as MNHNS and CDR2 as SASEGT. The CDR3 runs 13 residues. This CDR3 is CASSDRAGNEQFF. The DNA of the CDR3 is TGTGCCAGCAGTGACAGGGCCGGGAATGAGCAGTTCTTC.

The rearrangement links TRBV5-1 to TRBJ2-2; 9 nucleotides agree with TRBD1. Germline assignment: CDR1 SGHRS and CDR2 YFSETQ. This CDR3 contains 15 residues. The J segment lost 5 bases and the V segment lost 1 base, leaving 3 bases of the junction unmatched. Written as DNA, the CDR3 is TGCGCCAGCAGCTTGCGGGACAGGGAAACCGGGGAGCTGTTTTTT. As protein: CASSLRDRETGELFF.

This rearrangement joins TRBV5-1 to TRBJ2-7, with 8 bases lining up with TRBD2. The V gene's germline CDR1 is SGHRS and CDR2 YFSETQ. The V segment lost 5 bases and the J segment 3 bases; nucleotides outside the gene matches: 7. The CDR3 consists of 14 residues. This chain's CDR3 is CASSYTGTSYEQYF. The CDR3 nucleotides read TGCGCCAGCAGTTATACCGGGACTAGCTACGAGCAGTACTTC.

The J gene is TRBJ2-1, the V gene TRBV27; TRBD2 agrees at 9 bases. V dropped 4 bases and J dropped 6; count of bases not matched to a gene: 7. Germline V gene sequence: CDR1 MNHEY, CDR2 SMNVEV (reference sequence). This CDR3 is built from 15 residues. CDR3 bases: TGTGCCAGCAGTTATTCGGCTAGCGGGACCAATGAGCAGTTCTTC. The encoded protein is CASSYSASGTNEQFF.

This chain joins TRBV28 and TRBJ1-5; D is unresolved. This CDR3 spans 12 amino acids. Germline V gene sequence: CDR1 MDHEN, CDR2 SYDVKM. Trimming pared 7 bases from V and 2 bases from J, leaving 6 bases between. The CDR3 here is CASIGRNQPQHF. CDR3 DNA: TGTGCCAGCATTGGGCGCAATCAGCCCCAGCATTTT.

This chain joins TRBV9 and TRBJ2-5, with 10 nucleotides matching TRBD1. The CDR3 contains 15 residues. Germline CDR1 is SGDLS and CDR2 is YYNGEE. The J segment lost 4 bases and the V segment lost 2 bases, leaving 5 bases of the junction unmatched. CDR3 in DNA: TGTGCCAGCAGCGTGGGACAGGGGTACGGAGAGACCCAGTACTTC. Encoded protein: CASSVGQGYGETQYF.

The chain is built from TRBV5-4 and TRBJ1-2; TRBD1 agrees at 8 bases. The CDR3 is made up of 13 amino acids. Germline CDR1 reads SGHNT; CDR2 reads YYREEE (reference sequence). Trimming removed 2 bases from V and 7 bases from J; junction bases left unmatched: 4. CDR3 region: CASSLTGGRGYTF. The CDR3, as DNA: TGTGCCAGCAGCTTAACAGGGGGTCGTGGCTACACCTTC.

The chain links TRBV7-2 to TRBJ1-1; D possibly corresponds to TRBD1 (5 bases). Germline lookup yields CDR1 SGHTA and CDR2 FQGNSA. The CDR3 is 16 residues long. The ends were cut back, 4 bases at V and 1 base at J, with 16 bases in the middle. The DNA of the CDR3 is TGTGCCAGCAGCTCCCAACTGGGGCGACCGAACACTGAAGCTTTCTTT. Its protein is CASSSQLGRPNTEAFF. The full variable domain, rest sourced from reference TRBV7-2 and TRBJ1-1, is GAGVSQSPSNKVTEKGKDVELRCDPISGHTALYWYRQSLGQGLEFLIYFQGNSAPDKSGLPSDRFSAERTGGSVSTLTIQRTQQEDSAVYLCASSSQLGRPNTEAFFGQGTRLTVV.

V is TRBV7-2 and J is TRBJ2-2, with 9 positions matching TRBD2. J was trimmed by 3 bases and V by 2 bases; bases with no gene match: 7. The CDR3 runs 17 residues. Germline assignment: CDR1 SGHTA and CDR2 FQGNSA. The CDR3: CASSLIGGLADTGELFF. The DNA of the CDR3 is TGTGCCAGCAGCTTAATCGGGGGACTAGCCGACACCGGGGAGCTGTTTTTT.

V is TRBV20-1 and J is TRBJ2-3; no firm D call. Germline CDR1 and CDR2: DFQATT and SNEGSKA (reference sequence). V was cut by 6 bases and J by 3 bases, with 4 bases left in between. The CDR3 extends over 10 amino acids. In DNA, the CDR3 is TGCAGTGCGAGTACAGATACGCAGTATTTT. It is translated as CSASTDTQYF.